The 21 T cell receptor beta chains listed next were all sequenced from one sample in a study of CD8+ T cells in alopecia areata. Extraction of RNA preceded its reverse transcription into cDNA, which served as the sequencing template. Here immunoSEQ multiplex PCR was the method, and the copy in TCRdb shows in-frame clones only, minus some. This table holds about 290,000 clones, roughly 64% found once. This sample's treatment: oral pan-JAK inhibitor, 5-10 mg twice daily. Material: CD4+ T cells sorted from blood, obtained at week 24, from a patient treated with tofacitinib. Receptor source: a human donor with alopecia areata.

V gene TRBV5-4 combines with J gene TRBJ2-7; D ambiguous. The CDR3 consists of 14 residues. V was trimmed by 0 bases and J by 6 bases, leaving 13 bases between them. Germline CDR1 SGHNT, CDR2 YYREEE (reference sequence). The CDR3 DNA is TGTGCCAGCAGCTTGGAAGGTAGTTGGGGCGAGCAGTACTTC. As protein: CASSLEGSWGEQYF.

This clone was seen just once. V gene TRBV30 combines with J gene TRBJ2-7; a weak D match, TRBD2 (6 bases). V was clipped by 5 bases and J by 7 bases, with 15 bases between them. Germline loops: CDR1 GTSNPN, CDR2 SVGIG (reference sequence). The CDR3 extends over 12 amino acids. Here the CDR3 DNA reads TGTGCCTGGGCCCGACTAGTTGGTGAGCAGTACTTC. It codes for CAWARLVGEQYF.

The chain employs TRBV5-1 and TRBJ2-4; D gene unclear. The germline gives CDR1 SGHRS, CDR2 YFSETQ. The CDR3 is made up of 14 amino acids. The ends were cut back, 0 bases at V and 9 bases at J, with 13 bases in the middle. The CDR3 bases are TGCGCCAGCAGCTTGGGGACGGGCAGTGGCATTCAGTACTTC. Encoded protein: CASSLGTGSGIQYF.

V usage is TRBV2 and J usage is TRBJ2-7; unclear D gene. V lost 1 base and J lost 6, with 4 bases in between. There are 11 residues in the CDR3. Germline V CDR1 and CDR2: SNHLY, FYNNEI. In nucleotides, the CDR3 is TGTGCCAGCAGTGAAGAGGTCGAGCAGTACTTC. Residues: CASSEEVEQYF.

The CDR3 sequence: CASSSLAGPSTDTQYF. The CDR3 coding sequence is TGTGCCAGCAGTTCACTAGCGGGGCCCTCCACAGATACGCAGTATTTT. The V call is TRBV28, the J call TRBJ2-3; TRBD2 matches 10 bases. This CDR3 comprises 16 residues. Germline V lookup: CDR1 MDHEN, CDR2 SYDVKM. Trimming at V came to 4 bases and at J to 2 bases, leaving 6 bases not matched to a gene.

The V gene is TRBV4-2, the J gene TRBJ1-1; D is uncertain. V was shortened by 1 base and J by 10 bases, with 7 bases between the two germline ends. Germline values: CDR1 LGHNA, CDR2 YNFKEQ. The CDR3 loop spans 11 amino acids. The chain's CDR3 is CASSQGAGAFF. The DNA of the CDR3 is TGTGCCAGCAGCCAAGGGGCAGGAGCTTTCTTT.

The CDR3 is CASSPPAAADTQYF. The CDR3 DNA reads as TGCGCCAGCAGCCCACCGGCAGCAGCAGATACGCAGTATTTT. The rearrangement links TRBV4-1 to TRBJ2-3; the D is unclear. The CDR3 has 14 residues. Trimming removed 4 bases from V and 4 bases from J, with 12 bases in between. CDR1 is MGHRA, CDR2 YSYEKL, per germline.

This chain joins TRBV6-5 and TRBJ1-2, with no clear D. Trimming took off 8 bases at V and 4 bases at J, with 17 bases between the two ends. The CDR3 has 14 amino acids. From germline, CDR1 is MNHEY and CDR2 SVGAGI. CDR3: CASWGGYEGYGYTF. The CDR3 bases are TGTGCCAGCTGGGGAGGGTACGAGGGCTATGGCTACACCTTC.

This clone was observed a few times. The chain joins TRBV29-1 to TRBJ2-5; D not resolved. The germline gives CDR1 SQVTM, CDR2 ANQGSEA. This CDR3 is built from 14 residues. Trimming took 3 bases from V and 5 from J, leaving 16 bases between them. This CDR3 is CSVEKNGRRETQYF. CDR3 in DNA: TGCAGCGTTGAGAAAAACGGTCGACGGGAGACCCAGTACTTC.

J is TRBJ1-2 and V is TRBV7-9; D is perhaps TRBD1 (5 bases). V lost 5 bases and J 3 bases, leaving 7 bases between the germline ends. CDR1 and CDR2 from the germline V gene are SEHNR and FQNEAQ (reference sequence). The CDR3 runs to 12 residues. CDR3 residues: CASSQGDYGYTF. CDR3 DNA: TGTGCCAGCAGCCAAGGGGACTATGGCTACACCTTC.

This chain uses TRBV30 with TRBJ1-5, with a tentative D call TRBD1 (6 bases). This CDR3 has 14 amino acids. Trimming cost V 3 bases and J 2 bases, with 11 bases left between them. In germline, CDR1 is GTSNPN, CDR2 SVGIG (reference sequence). CDR3: CAWRGGSGNQPQHF. CDR3 nucleotide sequence: TGTGCCTGGAGGGGGGGCAGCGGCAATCAGCCCCAGCATTTT.

The gene calls are TRBV15 and TRBJ2-7, with D perhaps assigned TRBD1 or TRBD2 (6 bases each). The CDR3 spans 13 residues. The V end lost 8 bases, the J end lost 6 bases, and 17 bases lay between the germline ends. Germline CDR1 LNHNV, CDR2 YYDKDF (reference sequence). The CDR3 DNA reads TGTGCCACCCAGGAACAGGGTAGCGGCGAGCAGTACTTC. This codes for CATQEQGSGEQYF.

The gene calls are TRBV30 and TRBJ1-1; D gene unclear. Germline values: CDR1 GTSNPN, CDR2 SVGIG (reference sequence). The CDR3 covers 15 residues. Trimming took off 2 bases at V and 0 bases at J, with 13 bases between the two ends. The CDR3 loop is CAWSPHSPMNTEAFF. CDR3 nucleotides: TGTGCCTGGAGTCCCCATTCCCCGATGAACACTGAAGCTTTCTTT.

The J gene is TRBJ2-3, the V gene TRBV27; TRBD1 aligns across 8 bases. The CDR3 is made up of 18 amino acids. V shed 5 bases, J shed 2 bases, and the junction held 15 bases outside the gene matches. CDR1 and CDR2 from the germline V gene are MNHEY and SMNVEV (reference sequence). CDR3 in DNA: TGTGCCAGCAGTCAAAGACCCCCTCAGGGGGCAGTCACAGATACGCAGTATTTT. As protein: CASSQRPPQGAVTDTQYF.

Only a few counts were recorded for this clone. This sequence joins TRBV29-1 and TRBJ1-1; a possible D gene is TRBD1 (6 bases). Germline V lookup: CDR1 SQVTM, CDR2 ANQGSEA. V was cut by 5 bases and J by 5 bases, with 18 bases left in between. This CDR3 has 14 residues. The CDR3 is CSVRRTVKGTEAFF. The CDR3 DNA reads as TGCAGCGTTCGAAGGACAGTTAAGGGGACTGAAGCTTTCTTT.

There are a few counts of this clone. The CDR3 sequence is CASRLPGTDTQYF. In DNA form, the CDR3 reads TGTGCCAGCAGACTCCCCGGTACAGATACGCAGTATTTT. V usage is TRBV6-6 and J usage is TRBJ2-3, with no clear D. V was trimmed by 6 bases and J by 3 bases, leaving 10 bases between them. Per the germline V gene, CDR1 is MNHNY and CDR2 is SVGAGI (reference sequence). This CDR3 has 13 amino acids.

The CDR3 spells CASSLVGRTQETQYF. DNA for the CDR3: TGTGCCAGCAGCTTGGTAGGACGGACCCAAGAGACCCAGTACTTC. The chain couples TRBV5-6 to TRBJ2-5; D gene unclear. The germline gives CDR1 SGHDT, CDR2 YYEEEE. Trimming pared 0 bases from V and 1 base from J, leaving 10 bases between. The CDR3 totals 15 residues.

CDR3: CASSIPAQGTDTQYF. CDR3 sequence (DNA): TGTGCCAGTAGTATACCCGCACAGGGAACAGATACGCAGTATTTT. The chain joins TRBV19 to TRBJ2-3; possibly TRBD1 for D (6 bases). V lost 2 bases to trimming and J lost 3 bases, with 12 bases between them. Per the germline V gene, CDR1 is LNHDA and CDR2 is SQIVND (reference sequence). The CDR3 spans 15 residues.

The gene calls are TRBV2 and TRBJ1-2; D unresolved. Germline CDR1 reads SNHLY; CDR2 reads FYNNEI. V was clipped by 1 base and J by 4 bases, with 10 bases between them. The CDR3 spans 14 residues. CDR3 region: CASSEGVRSYGYTF. The CDR3 DNA reads TGTGCCAGCAGTGAAGGGGTACGAAGCTATGGCTACACCTTC.

The chain carries TRBV19 and TRBJ2-1; D might be TRBD2 (6 bases). V lost 5 bases and J 9 bases, leaving 14 bases between the germline ends. The germline V gene has CDR1 LNHDA and CDR2 SQIVND (reference sequence). The CDR3 has 13 amino acids. The CDR3 loop is CASSSRAEGEQFF. CDR3 DNA sequence: TGTGCCAGTAGTTCGAGAGCGGAGGGTGAGCAGTTCTTC. Drawing the rest from reference TRBV19 and TRBJ2-1, the complete variable domain is DGGITQSPKYLFRKEGQNVTLSCEQNLNHDAMYWYRQDPGQGLRLIYYSQIVNDFQKGDIAEGYSVSREKKESFPLTVTSAQKNPTAFYLCASSSRAEGEQFFGPGTRLTVL.

The chain recombines TRBV4-2 with TRBJ2-2; no clear D. The CDR3 sequence is 15 residues long. Germline CDR1 reads LGHNA; CDR2 reads YNFKEQ. Trimming cost V 2 bases and J 1 base, with 8 bases left between them. CDR3 sequence reads: CASSQTGLNTGELFF. CDR3 bases: TGTGCCAGCAGCCAAACGGGCCTGAACACCGGGGAGCTGTTTTTT.